This T cell receptor beta chain is drawn from a study of CD8 T cells in ankylosing spondylitis. The CDR3 spans 15 residues. In germline, CDR1 is SGHTA, CDR2 FQGNSA. V lost 4 bases, J lost 4 bases, and 17 bases lay in between. Study-wide points: Past research had described some motif variants in reactive arthritis synovial fluid and blood. For ankylosing spondylitis blood, a TCR beta motif of about eight highly homologous variants appeared characteristic. Reportedly, matched ankylosing spondylitis synovial fluid was significantly enriched for disease-linked clones. Disease-linked clones bore a CD8+ phenotype, appearing relatively rarely in peripheral blood.

Quantitative 5'-RACE with molecular barcodes produced the TCR beta libraries. TCRdb used MiXCR to reprocess the 5' RACE reads, holding one entry per CDR3 protein. In the table there are 800,000 to 900,000 distinct CDR3 sequences, approximately 12% of which are singletons. About this clonotype: Its target is not known.

The clonotype was recovered from a male donor with ankylosing spondylitis. The sample was blood, either unsorted or a sorted T cell fraction (not recorded which). V gene TRBV7-2 combines with J gene TRBJ2-7, with D tentatively TRBD1 (6 bases). The chain's CDR3 is CASSSPGQMMYEQYF. Here the CDR3 DNA reads TGTGCCAGCAGCTCTCCAGGACAGATGATGTACGAGCAGTACTTC.